This T cell receptor beta chain comes out of a study of blood T cell repertoires in COVID-19 (TCRdb year 2020). Looking at the study overall: Collaborator samples came from the United States, Italy and Spain and covered acute and convalescent phases of COVID-19. Where available, HLA class I and class II types were obtained from metadata supplied by the sample provider rather than from assay-based typing. Nearly every sample came with metadata listing a de-identified subject ID, COVID-19 status, age in years and sex. The prospective study material was composed of cDNA or gDNA derived from T cells, B-cell-depleted T cells, or PBMCs. The samples were drawn from two sources: the first 160 participants of the ongoing ImmuneRACE study, and 1,200 or so subjects contributed by 6 global collaborators. Deeply sampled blood TCRbeta repertoires from subjects exposed to, actively infected with, or recovered from COVID-19 were included in the dataset. The repertoires were released in a freely available public database intended as a resource for research on the immune response to SARS-CoV-2. Here is what the overall study found, with its caveats: The amount of clinical and demographic metadata varied by source and participant and was provided uncurated.

The immunoSEQ Assay, a bias-controlled multiplex PCR, was used to amplify TCRbeta CDR3 regions from genomic DNA. In the source study's methods: Within the assay, amplification of reference gene primers was used to estimate how many nucleated cells each sample contained. To quantify the absolute abundance of each unique TCRbeta CDR3 rearrangement, sequence reads were collapsed and filtered. For each sample, productive Simpson clonality was calculated as the square root of Simpson's diversity index over productive rearrangements. What TCRdb holds here is the immuneACCESS table cut down to in-frame rearrangements. Part of the clones is not present; checked against another copy, under half of the missing clones reflect an unresolved V gene, and the others are unexplained. The D gene and trimming were derived from the DNA, and the V and J assignments and clone size from that table. For this sample the table gives 290,000 or so clones, of which roughly 87% were detected only once. The top ten constitute approximately 2% of the sample.

Trimming takes 2 bases from V and 0 bases from J, and the germline ends sit 7 bases apart. The cysteine opens and the phenylalanine closes a CDR3 of 14 amino acids. Only the CDR3 region is kept as DNA, spanning 42 bases read in frame from base 1. The germline V gene encodes CDR1 SGDLS and CDR2 YYNGEE. The table lists this clone with a count of one. Its target antigen remains unknown. Base qualities are not at hand, and no much larger clone is one base apart. Whole blood was collected in K2EDTA tubes by collaborating institutions according to the institutions' own protocols. For TCRbeta analysis, collaborator samples were shipped as frozen whole blood, as isolated PBMCs, or as DNA extracted from either sample type.

In this chain, TRBV9 is recombined with TRBJ2-3; the D segment could be TRBD2, given 5 matching bases. The origin of this receptor is a man aged 18-30 years with active or convalescent COVID-19. The sequenced sample was peripheral blood. The DNA sequence is as follows: TGTGCCAGCAGCGTCGAGGGAAGCACAGATACGCAGTATTTT. The encoded protein is CASSVEGSTDTQYF.